This T cell receptor beta chain is drawn from a study of blood T cell repertoires in COVID-19. In the study overall: The cDNA or gDNA used as material had been derived from T cells, B-cell-depleted T cells, or PBMCs.

This clone appeared once. Profiled with immunoSEQ multiplex PCR; TCRdb holds only in-frame clones, not every one. The table includes around 400,000 clones, 70% to 90% detected once. This CDR3 region has 13 residues. V was shortened by 6 bases and J by 3 bases, with 9 bases between the two germline ends. Germline assignment: CDR1 SNHLY and CDR2 FYNNEI. This clonotype originated in a woman between 55 and 75 years old with COVID-19, enrolled during active disease. The sample comprised peripheral blood. This chain connects TRBV2 to TRBJ1-3; D might be TRBD1 (5 bases). Here the CDR3 DNA reads TGTGCCAGCAGAGGGGTCGGTGGAAACACCATATATTTT. Translating it yields CASRGVGGNTIYF.